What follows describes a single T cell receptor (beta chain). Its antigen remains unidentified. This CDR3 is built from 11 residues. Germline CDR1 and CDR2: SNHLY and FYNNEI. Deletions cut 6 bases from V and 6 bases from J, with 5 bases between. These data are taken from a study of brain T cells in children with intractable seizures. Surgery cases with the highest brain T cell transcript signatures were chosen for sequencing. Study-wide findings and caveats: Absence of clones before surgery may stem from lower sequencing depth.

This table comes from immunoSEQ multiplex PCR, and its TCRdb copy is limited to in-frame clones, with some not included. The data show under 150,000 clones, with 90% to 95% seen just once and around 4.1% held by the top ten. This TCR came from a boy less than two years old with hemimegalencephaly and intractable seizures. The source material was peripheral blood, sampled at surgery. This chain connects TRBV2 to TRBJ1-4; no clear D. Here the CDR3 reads CASSKDEKLFF. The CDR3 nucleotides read TGTGCCAGCAGCAAAGATGAAAAACTGTTTTTT.